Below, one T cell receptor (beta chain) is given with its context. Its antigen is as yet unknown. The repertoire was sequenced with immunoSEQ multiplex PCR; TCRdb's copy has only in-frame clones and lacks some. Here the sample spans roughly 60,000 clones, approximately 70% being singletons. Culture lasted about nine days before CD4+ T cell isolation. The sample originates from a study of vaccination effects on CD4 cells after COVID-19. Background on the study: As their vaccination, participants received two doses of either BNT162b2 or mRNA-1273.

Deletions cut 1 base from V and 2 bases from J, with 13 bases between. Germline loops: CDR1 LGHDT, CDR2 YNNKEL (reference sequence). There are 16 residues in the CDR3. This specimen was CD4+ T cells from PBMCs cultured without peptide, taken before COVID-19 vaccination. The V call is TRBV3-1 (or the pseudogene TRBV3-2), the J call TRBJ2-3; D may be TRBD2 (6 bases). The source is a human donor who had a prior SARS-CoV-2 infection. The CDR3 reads CASSQAKGGVTDTQYF. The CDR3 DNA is TGTGCCAGCAGCCAAGCCAAGGGCGGGGTCACAGATACGCAGTATTTT.